This record looks at one T cell receptor (beta chain) sequence and its context. Its specificity is unknown. The CDR3 is 15 amino acids. Trimming at V came to 3 bases and at J to 0 bases, leaving 4 bases not matched to a gene. The germline CDR1 and CDR2 sequences are SGHVS and FNYEAQ. This entry is derived from a study of cytomegalovirus exposure and HLA in healthy donors. Overall study findings and caveats: Through in vitro validation, three CMV-associated chains were shown to be specific for CMV antigens. Some V segments could not be told apart, so they were left out, TRBV6-2 and TRBV6-3 among them.

PCR employed 60 Vbeta and 13 Jbeta primers. The repertoire was sequenced with immunoSEQ multiplex PCR; TCRdb's copy has only in-frame clones and lacks some. Of 75,000 to 80,000 clones listed, over 70% are singletons. The sequenced material came from PBMCs. This TCR was recovered from a man aged 35-49 years in good health and CMV-seronegative. The V and J genes are TRBV7-6 and TRBJ2-5; 7 bases are shared with TRBD2. CDR3 residues: CASSFRAGYQETQYF. CDR3 nucleotide sequence: TGTGCCAGCAGCTTCCGAGCGGGATACCAAGAGACCCAGTACTTC. Supplemented by reference TRBV7-6 and TRBJ2-5, the full variable domain reads GAGVSQSPRYKVTKRGQDVALRCDPISGHVSLYWYRQALGQGPEFLTYFNYEAQQDKSGLPNDRFSAERPEGSISTLTIQRTEQRDSAMYRCASSFRAGYQETQYFGPGTRLLVL.